The rows below give T cell receptor beta chains drawn from one sample of a study of cytomegalovirus exposure and HLA in healthy donors. Only in-frame clones appear in the TCRdb table, and some are missing; sequencing was by immunoSEQ multiplex PCR. Seen here are 120,000 to 150,000 clones, roughly two thirds observed once, and the top ten hold approximately 15%. The sequenced material came from PBMCs. The receptors stem from a human donor in good health. Both conserved end residues are part of each CDR3. D genes are given only for firm matches. A row's size may be missing; if present it is once, few, many or a size class.

CDR3,DNA,J,V,size,D
CASSLDTQGTGAFF,TGTGCCAGCAGCTTGGATACACAGGGGACCGGGGCTTTCTTT,TRBJ1-1,TRBV5-4,.,TRBD1
CASSPRGGSSWLGYTF,TGTGCCAGCAGTCCTCGGGGGGGGTCGAGTTGGCTTGGCTACACCTTC,TRBJ1-2,TRBV28,.,.
CASSHPTNVSYEQYF,TGTGCCAGCAGTCACCCGACTAACGTTTCCTACGAGCAGTACTTC,TRBJ2-7,TRBV6-1,.,.
CASSPTSGIAGELFF,TGTGCCAGCAGTCCCACTAGCGGGATTGCGGGGGAGCTGTTTTTT,TRBJ2-2,TRBV2,.,TRBD2
CASSLSWGQVNEQYF,TGTGCCAGCAGTTTATCTTGGGGGCAGGTAAACGAGCAGTACTTC,TRBJ2-7,TRBV27,.,.
CASSQGTREAFF,TGTGCCAGCAGTCAGGGTACACGTGAAGCTTTCTTT,TRBJ1-1,TRBV25-1,few,.
CASRTSGENNEQFF,TGTGCCAGCAGGACTAGCGGGGAGAACAATGAGCAGTTCTTC,TRBJ2-1,TRBV28,.,TRBD2
CASSKTGTGLGNTQYF,TGTGCCAGCAGCAAGACCGGGACAGGGCTCGGGAATACGCAGTATTTT,TRBJ2-3,TRBV7-8,.,TRBD1
CASSYEGRNTEAFF,TGTGCCAGCAGCTATGAGGGCAGAAACACTGAAGCTTTCTTT,TRBJ1-1,TRBV7-3,.,.
CASERWSGSSYNEQFF,TGCGCCAGCGAGCGCTGGAGCGGAAGCTCCTACAATGAGCAGTTCTTC,TRBJ2-1,TRBV5-1,.,.
CASSPDRDQPQHF,TGCGCCAGCAGTCCTGACAGGGATCAGCCCCAGCATTTT,TRBJ1-5,TRBV4-1,few,TRBD1
CASSLVSAEQYF,TGTGCCAGCAGCTTGGTTAGCGCCGAGCAGTACTTC,TRBJ2-7,TRBV5-4,.,.
CASSMAGGPNEQFF,TGCGCCAGCAGTATGGCGGGGGGGCCCAATGAGCAGTTCTTC,TRBJ2-1,TRBV5-1,once,TRBD2
CASSVSELEQYF,TGTGCCAGCAGTGTTAGCGAACTCGAGCAGTACTTC,TRBJ2-7,TRBV2,.,.
CASSSSGGRNIQYF,TGTGCCAGCAGCTCGTCAGGGGGTAGGAACATTCAGTACTTC,TRBJ2-4,TRBV7-3,once,TRBD1
CASSPLPLGQGAFIQYF,TGTGCCAGCAGCCCGCTTCCCTTGGGACAGGGCGCTTTCATTCAGTACTTC,TRBJ2-4,TRBV7-9,.,TRBD1
CASSPRTSRPYEQYF,TGTGCCAGCAGCCCTAGGACTAGCAGGCCTTACGAGCAGTACTTC,TRBJ2-7,TRBV14,.,TRBD2
CASRNSGNTGELFF,TGTGCCAGCAGAAATAGCGGGAACACCGGGGAGCTGTTTTTT,TRBJ2-2,TRBV9,.,.
CASTGGSNTGELFF,TGTGCCAGCACGGGGGGCTCGAACACCGGGGAGCTGTTTTTT,TRBJ2-2,TRBV13,.,.
CASSTPTEFNTGELFF,TGTGCCAGCAGCACACCCACAGAATTTAACACCGGGGAGCTGTTTTTT,TRBJ2-2,TRBV7-9,few,.
CASSTRGYGYTF,TGTGCCAGCAGCACCCGGGGCTATGGCTACACCTTC,TRBJ1-2,TRBV9,.,.
CASSSGTGAEQYF,TGTGCCAGCAGCTCCGGGACAGGGGCCGAGCAGTACTTC,TRBJ2-7,TRBV7-3,few,TRBD1
CASSSATRTSGDNEQFF,TGTGCCAGCAGTTCGGCGACTCGGACTAGCGGGGACAATGAGCAGTTCTTC,TRBJ2-1,TRBV5-4,.,TRBD2
CSVGDYRKDTQYF,TGCAGCGTTGGGGACTACAGAAAGGATACGCAGTATTTT,TRBJ2-3,TRBV29-1,.,TRBD2
CASSVRDTLYEQYF,TGTGCCAGCAGTGTCCGGGACACCCTCTACGAGCAGTACTTC,TRBJ2-7,TRBV6-1,.,.
CASSLGGQLNTGELFF,TGTGCCAGCAGCTTGGGGGGGCAACTGAACACCGGGGAGCTGTTTTTT,TRBJ2-2,TRBV11-3,.,.
CASSFSSAVPLETQYF,TGTGCCAGCAGTTTTTCTAGCGCTGTCCCCTTAGAGACCCAGTACTTC,TRBJ2-5,TRBV7-2,.,.
CASSSRVHEQYF,TGTGCCAGCAGTTCCAGGGTCCACGAGCAGTACTTC,TRBJ2-7,TRBV6-1,few,.
CASSEVTGTGGLF,TGTGCCAGCAGTGAAGTTACCGGGACTGGGGGTCTCTTC,TRBJ2-1,TRBV6-1,.,.
CASSDSWDRGPQEQFF,TGTGCCAGCAGTGACTCTTGGGACAGGGGGCCACAGGAGCAGTTCTTC,TRBJ2-1,TRBV6-4,.,TRBD1
CAIGTGDSNQPQHF,TGTGCCATAGGGACAGGAGATAGCAATCAGCCCCAGCATTTT,TRBJ1-5,TRBV10-3,.,TRBD1
CASIDTGANNEQFF,TGCGCCAGCATCGATACCGGTGCCAACAATGAGCAGTTCTTC,TRBJ2-1,TRBV5-1,.,.
CSATDRAGYTF,TGCAGTGCTACCGACAGGGCAGGCTACACCTTC,TRBJ1-2,TRBV20-1,once,TRBD1
CASSQEQGLGETQYF,TGTGCCAGCAGCCAAGAACAGGGGCTGGGGGAGACCCAGTACTTC,TRBJ2-5,TRBV4-2,.,TRBD1
CSVEVGQGAYGYTF,TGCAGCGTTGAAGTGGGACAGGGGGCCTATGGCTACACCTTC,TRBJ1-2,TRBV29-1,.,TRBD1
CASSYGTGNGYTF,TGTGCCAGCAGTTACGGGACAGGGAATGGCTACACCTTC,TRBJ1-2,TRBV27,few,TRBD1
CASRLGRESGEQFF,TGTGCCAGCAGGTTAGGACGGGAGAGCGGTGAGCAGTTCTTC,TRBJ2-1,TRBV2,.,.
CASSQMYNSPLHF,TGTGCCAGCAGCCAAATGTATAATTCACCCCTCCACTTT,TRBJ1-6,TRBV2,.,.
CASSPGGFGTGELFF,TGTGCCAGCAGCCCAGGGGGTTTTGGCACCGGGGAGCTGTTTTTT,TRBJ2-2,TRBV11-3,.,TRBD1
CASSRRQGYEQYF,TGTGCCAGCAGTCGCCGACAGGGCTACGAGCAGTACTTC,TRBJ2-7,TRBV11-3,.,TRBD1
CSVVGTSGNTGELFF,TGCAGCGTTGTAGGGACTAGCGGGAACACCGGGGAGCTGTTTTTT,TRBJ2-2,TRBV29-1,.,TRBD2
CASSSRTGTYEQYF,TGTGCCAGCAGCTCTAGGACAGGTACCTACGAGCAGTACTTC,TRBJ2-7,TRBV9,.,TRBD1